This T cell receptor (beta chain) originates from a study of PD-1 blockade in classical Hodgkin lymphoma. As for the study in general: Patients were infused with nivolumab 3 mg/kg every 2 weeks. Points from the study as a whole: Complete responders matched newly diagnosed patients in baseline diversity. Diminished baseline TCR diversity has been reported in newly diagnosed patients relative to healthy donors.

Sequencing used immunoSEQ multiplex PCR; TCRdb keeps in-frame clones, though not all of them. The table lists 20,000 to 25,000 clones, approximately 70% of them singletons. Time point of the sample: cycle 4 day 1 (C4D1), after five to seven weeks of nivolumab. All trial patients relapsed after autologous stem cell transplantation. Thawed PBMCs underwent magnetic negative selection to yield purified CD4+ T cells. The patients, who had relapsed/refractory classical Hodgkin lymphoma, achieved best responses of complete response, partial response or progressive disease. Comments on this clone: The antigen remains undetermined.

The germline V gene has CDR1 SGHVS and CDR2 FQNEAQ. The CDR3 has 16 residues. Between the trimmed V and J ends, which lost 0 bases and 9 bases, there was a span of 20 bases. The sample in question was CD4+ T cells from blood, obtained before the fourth cycle of nivolumab. The J gene is TRBJ2-5, the V gene TRBV7-8; possible D gene TRBD1, 5 bases. This receptor was obtained from a human donor with classical Hodgkin lymphoma. The CDR3 nucleotides read TGTGCCAGCAGCTTAGCATTTAGGGCCAGGGAAAGGTCCCAGTACTTC. Its translation: CASSLAFRARERSQYF.